This is a list of T cell receptor beta chains from one sample in a study of blood T cell repertoires in COVID-19. Some clones are missing from TCRdb's copy, which holds only in-frame ones; the method was immunoSEQ multiplex PCR. The table includes about 50,000 clones, 70% to 90% detected once. Sequenced material: peripheral blood. These receptors all stem from a human donor in a cohort sampled during active COVID-19. Both conserved end residues are part of each CDR3.

j_gene: TRBJ2-1; len: 12; v_gene: TRBV25-1; CDR3aa: CASSLGGNEQFF
j_gene: TRBJ1-1; len: 15; v_gene: TRBV3-1/TRBV3-2; CDR3aa: CASSQLLAGYTEAFF
j_gene: TRBJ1-4; len: 14; v_gene: TRBV6-5; CDR3aa: CASSYSKENEKLFF
j_gene: TRBJ1-2; len: 16; v_gene: TRBV7-9; CDR3aa: CASSLYQQGPNYGYTF
j_gene: TRBJ2-2; len: 16; v_gene: TRBV18; CDR3aa: CASSPPSGGNTGELFF
j_gene: TRBJ2-2; len: 17; v_gene: TRBV21-1; CDR3aa: CASSKARATAITGELFF
j_gene: TRBJ2-2; len: 17; v_gene: TRBV5-1; CDR3aa: CASSLEAGGPNTGELFF
j_gene: TRBJ1-4; len: 15; v_gene: TRBV7-2; CDR3aa: CASSRTGGQGEKLFF
j_gene: TRBJ2-2; len: 18; v_gene: TRBV4-3; CDR3aa: CASSPGLAGTPRTGELFF
j_gene: TRBJ1-1; len: 15; v_gene: TRBV6-5; CDR3aa: CASRGDRSLNTEAFF
j_gene: TRBJ2-2; len: 15; v_gene: TRBV4-1; CDR3aa: CASSQVGGRSGELFF
j_gene: TRBJ2-3; len: 18; v_gene: TRBV10-3; CDR3aa: CAISESTGLAGGLYTQYF
j_gene: TRBJ2-2; len: 14; v_gene: TRBV20-1; CDR3aa: CSASEGAGTGELFF
j_gene: TRBJ2-3; len: 15; v_gene: TRBV7-3; CDR3aa: CASSLTTVWTDTQYF
j_gene: TRBJ2-3; len: 15; v_gene: TRBV2; CDR3aa: CASGDREEGTDTQYF
j_gene: TRBJ2-3; len: 16; v_gene: TRBV18; CDR3aa: CASSPGTGPSTDTQYF
j_gene: TRBJ2-1; len: 16; v_gene: TRBV7-8; CDR3aa: CASSLARAGGYNEQFF